Sequencing of this T cell receptor (beta chain) was carried out in a study of control samples from healthy donors and cancer patients (dated by TCRdb to 2018 to 2020). The protocol used for the library was the immunoSEQ multiplex PCR assay. TCRdb stores this immuneACCESS table with in-frame sequences only. Part of the clones is absent; in the studies checked, under half of the shortfall reflects unresolved V genes, and no reason is known for the rest. In all, the sample holds some 39,000 clones, and around 83% of those were seen once. 20% to 25% of the sample goes to the ten largest clones. Comments on this clone: Its antigen is not yet known. No much larger clone exists at a distance of one base, and base qualities are not known. In the same sample, other DNA sequences code for this CDR3.

The CDR3 measures 16 amino acids from cysteine to phenylalanine. Of the read, only the CDR3 DNA is kept; its 48 bases are in frame from base 1. The germline V gene provides CDR1 KGHSH and CDR2 LQKENI. Trimming removed 0 bases from V and 0 bases from J, leaving 8 bases between the germline ends. The chain is assembled from TRBV18 and TRBJ2-2; a weak D assignment points to TRBD1 (6 bases agree). The TCR comes from a woman in her sixties or seventies with lung cancer. The sample taken for sequencing was PBMCs. The nucleotide sequence reads as follows: TGTGCCAGCTCACCACCCCAGGGGCCGAACACCGGGGAGCTGTTTTTT. It encodes CASSPPQGPNTGELFF. The reference TRBV18 and TRBJ2-2 proteins fill in what lies around the CDR3, so the full variable domain reads NAGVMQNPRHLVRRRGQEARLRCSPMKGHSHVYWYRQLPEEGLKFMVYLQKENIIDESGMPKERFSAEFPKEGPSILRIQQVVRGDSAAYFCASSPPQGPNTGELFFGEGSRLTVL.